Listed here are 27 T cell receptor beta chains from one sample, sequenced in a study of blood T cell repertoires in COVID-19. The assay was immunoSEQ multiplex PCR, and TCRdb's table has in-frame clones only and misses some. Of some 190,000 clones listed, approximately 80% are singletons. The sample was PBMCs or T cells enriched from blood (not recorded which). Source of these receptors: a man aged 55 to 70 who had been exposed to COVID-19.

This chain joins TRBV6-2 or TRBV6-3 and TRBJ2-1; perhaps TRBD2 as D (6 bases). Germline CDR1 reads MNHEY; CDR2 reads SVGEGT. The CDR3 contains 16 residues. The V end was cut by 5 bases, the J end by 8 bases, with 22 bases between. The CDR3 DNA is TGTGCCAGCAGTACCCCGGGACTCGGCCTCAAATATGAGCAGTTCTTC. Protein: CASSTPGLGLKYEQFF.

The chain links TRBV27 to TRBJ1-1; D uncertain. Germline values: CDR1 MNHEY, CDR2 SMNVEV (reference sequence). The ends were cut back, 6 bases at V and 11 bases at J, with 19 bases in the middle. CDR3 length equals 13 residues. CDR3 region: CASSSVDITRAFF. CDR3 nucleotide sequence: TGTGCCAGCAGCTCCGTAGATATCACTCGGGCTTTCTTT.

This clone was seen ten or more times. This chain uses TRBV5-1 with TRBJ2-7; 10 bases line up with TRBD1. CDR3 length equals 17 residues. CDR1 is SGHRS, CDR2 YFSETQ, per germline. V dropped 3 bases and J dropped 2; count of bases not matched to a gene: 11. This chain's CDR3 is CASSYLTGGAKTYEQYF. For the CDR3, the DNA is TGCGCCAGCAGCTATTTGACAGGGGGCGCAAAAACCTACGAGCAGTACTTC.

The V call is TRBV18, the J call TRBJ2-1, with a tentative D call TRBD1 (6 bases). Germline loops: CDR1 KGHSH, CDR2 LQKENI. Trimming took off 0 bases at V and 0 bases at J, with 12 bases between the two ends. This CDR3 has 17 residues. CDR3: CASSPPGASSSYNEQFF. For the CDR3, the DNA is TGTGCCAGCTCACCACCGGGGGCTAGCAGCTCCTACAATGAGCAGTTCTTC. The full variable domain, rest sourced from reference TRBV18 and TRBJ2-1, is NAGVMQNPRHLVRRRGQEARLRCSPMKGHSHVYWYRQLPEEGLKFMVYLQKENIIDESGMPKERFSAEFPKEGPSILRIQQVVRGDSAAYFCASSPPGASSSYNEQFFGPGTRLTVL.

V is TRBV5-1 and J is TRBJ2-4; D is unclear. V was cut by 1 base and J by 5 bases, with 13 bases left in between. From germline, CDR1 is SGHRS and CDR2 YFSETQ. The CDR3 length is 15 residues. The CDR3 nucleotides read TGCGCCAGCAGCTTGCTCTCAGATATCCAAAACATTCAGTACTTC. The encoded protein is CASSLLSDIQNIQYF. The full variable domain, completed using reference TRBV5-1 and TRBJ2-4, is KAGVTQTPRYLIKTRGQQVTLSCSPISGHRSVSWYQQTPGQGLQFLFEYFSETQRNKGNFPGRFSGRQFSNSRSEMNVSTLELGDSALYLCASSLLSDIQNIQYFGAGTRLSVL.

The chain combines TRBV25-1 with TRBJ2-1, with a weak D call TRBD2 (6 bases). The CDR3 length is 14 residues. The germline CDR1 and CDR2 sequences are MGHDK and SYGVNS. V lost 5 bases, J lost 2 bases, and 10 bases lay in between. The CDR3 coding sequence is TGTGCCAGCAGTCTTAGCGGAGCCTACAATGAGCAGTTCTTC. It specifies CASSLSGAYNEQFF.

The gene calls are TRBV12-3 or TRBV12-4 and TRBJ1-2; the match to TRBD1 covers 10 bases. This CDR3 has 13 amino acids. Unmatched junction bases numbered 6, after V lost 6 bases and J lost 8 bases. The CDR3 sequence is CASSTGQGGGYTF. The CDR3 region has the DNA TGTGCCAGCAGCACCGGACAGGGGGGAGGCTACACCTTC.

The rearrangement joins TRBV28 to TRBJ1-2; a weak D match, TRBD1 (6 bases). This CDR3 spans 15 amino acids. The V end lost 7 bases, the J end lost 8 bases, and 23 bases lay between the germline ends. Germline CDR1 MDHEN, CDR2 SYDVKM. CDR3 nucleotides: TGTGCCAGCACCCGACCACCCGGGACAACGGGAGGCTACACCTTC. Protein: CASTRPPGTTGGYTF.

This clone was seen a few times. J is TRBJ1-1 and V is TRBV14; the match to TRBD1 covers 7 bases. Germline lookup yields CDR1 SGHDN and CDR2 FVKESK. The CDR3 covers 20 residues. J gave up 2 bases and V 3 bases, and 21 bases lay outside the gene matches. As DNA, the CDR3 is TGTGCCAGCAGCCAGGGATGGGGGAGACAGGGATCAAAGTTAAACACTGAAGCTTTCTTT. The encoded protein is CASSQGWGRQGSKLNTEAFF.

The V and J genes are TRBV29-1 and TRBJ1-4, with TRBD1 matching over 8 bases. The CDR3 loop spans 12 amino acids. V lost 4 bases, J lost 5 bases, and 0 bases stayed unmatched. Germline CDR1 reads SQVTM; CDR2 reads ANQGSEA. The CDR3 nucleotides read TGCAGCGTTGGGACAGGGAATGAAAAACTGTTTTTT. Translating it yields CSVGTGNEKLFF.

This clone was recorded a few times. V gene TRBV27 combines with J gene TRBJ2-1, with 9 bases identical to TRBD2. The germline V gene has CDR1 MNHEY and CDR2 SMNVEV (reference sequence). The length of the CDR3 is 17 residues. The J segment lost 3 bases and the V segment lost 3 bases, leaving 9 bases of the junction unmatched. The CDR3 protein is CASSFSLTSGHYNEQFF. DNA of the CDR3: TGTGCCAGCAGTTTTTCCCTGACTAGCGGCCACTACAATGAGCAGTTCTTC.

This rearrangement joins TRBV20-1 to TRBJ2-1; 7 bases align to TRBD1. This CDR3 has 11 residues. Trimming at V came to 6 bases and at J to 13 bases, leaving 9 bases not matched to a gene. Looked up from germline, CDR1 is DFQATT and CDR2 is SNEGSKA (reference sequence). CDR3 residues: CSASTGIEQFF. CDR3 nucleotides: TGCAGTGCATCGACAGGGATTGAACAGTTCTTC.

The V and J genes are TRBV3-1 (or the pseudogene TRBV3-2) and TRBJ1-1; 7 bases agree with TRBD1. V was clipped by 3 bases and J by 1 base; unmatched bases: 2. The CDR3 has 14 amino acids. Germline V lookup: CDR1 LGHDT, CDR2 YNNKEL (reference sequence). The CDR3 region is CASSQGQKNTEAFF. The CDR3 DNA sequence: TGTGCCAGCAGCCAGGGACAGAAGAACACTGAAGCTTTCTTT.

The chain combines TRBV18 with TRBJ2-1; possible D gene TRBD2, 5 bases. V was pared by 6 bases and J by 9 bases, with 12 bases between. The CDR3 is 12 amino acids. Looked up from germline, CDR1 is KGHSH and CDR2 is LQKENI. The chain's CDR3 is CASSQLVLEQFF. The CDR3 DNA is TGTGCCAGCTCGCAACTAGTTCTTGAGCAGTTCTTC. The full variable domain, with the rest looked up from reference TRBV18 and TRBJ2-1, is NAGVMQNPRHLVRRRGQEARLRCSPMKGHSHVYWYRQLPEEGLKFMVYLQKENIIDESGMPKERFSAEFPKEGPSILRIQQVVRGDSAAYFCASSQLVLEQFFGPGTRLTVL.

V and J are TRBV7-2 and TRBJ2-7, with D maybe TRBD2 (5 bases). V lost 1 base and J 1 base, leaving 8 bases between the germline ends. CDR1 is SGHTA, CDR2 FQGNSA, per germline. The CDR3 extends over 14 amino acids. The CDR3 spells CASSLVRASYEQYF. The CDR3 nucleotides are TGTGCCAGCAGCTTAGTGCGGGCTTCCTACGAGCAGTACTTC. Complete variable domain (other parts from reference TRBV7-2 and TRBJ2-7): GAGVSQSPSNKVTEKGKDVELRCDPISGHTALYWYRQSLGQGLEFLIYFQGNSAPDKSGLPSDRFSAERTGGSVSTLTIQRTQQEDSAVYLCASSLVRASYEQYFGPGTRLTVT.

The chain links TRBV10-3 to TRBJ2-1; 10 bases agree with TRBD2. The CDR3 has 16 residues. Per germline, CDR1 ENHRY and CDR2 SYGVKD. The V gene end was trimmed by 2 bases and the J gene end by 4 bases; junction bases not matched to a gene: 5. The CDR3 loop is CAISEAQAGGYNEQFF. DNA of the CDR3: TGTGCCATCAGTGAGGCCCAAGCGGGAGGGTACAATGAGCAGTTCTTC.

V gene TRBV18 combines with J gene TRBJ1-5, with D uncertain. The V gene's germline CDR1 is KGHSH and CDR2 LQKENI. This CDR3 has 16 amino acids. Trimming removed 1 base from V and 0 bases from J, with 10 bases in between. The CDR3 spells CASSPLSRGSNQPQHF. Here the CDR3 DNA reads TGTGCCAGCTCACCACTGAGTCGGGGTAGCAATCAGCCCCAGCATTTT.

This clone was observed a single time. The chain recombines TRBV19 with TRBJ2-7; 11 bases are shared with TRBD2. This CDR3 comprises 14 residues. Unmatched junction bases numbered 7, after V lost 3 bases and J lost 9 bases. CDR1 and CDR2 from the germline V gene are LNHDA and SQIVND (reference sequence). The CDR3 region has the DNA TGTGCCAGTAGTATGAGACTAGCGGGACGGGGGCAGTACTTC. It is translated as CASSMRLAGRGQYF. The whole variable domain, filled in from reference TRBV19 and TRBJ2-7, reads DGGITQSPKYLFRKEGQNVTLSCEQNLNHDAMYWYRQDPGQGLRLIYYSQIVNDFQKGDIAEGYSVSREKKESFPLTVTSAQKNPTAFYLCASSMRLAGRGQYFGPGTRLTVT.

The CDR3, as DNA: TGTGCCAGCAGCCAAGTACACGAGGAGCGGGAGCCAGATACGCAGTATTTT. It is translated as CASSQVHEEREPDTQYF. The chain couples TRBV4-2 to TRBJ2-3; 8 bases are a match to TRBD2. The CDR3 is 17 residues long. V lost 1 base to trimming and J lost 4 bases; unmatched junction nucleotides: 10. Germline CDR1 LGHNA, CDR2 YNFKEQ.

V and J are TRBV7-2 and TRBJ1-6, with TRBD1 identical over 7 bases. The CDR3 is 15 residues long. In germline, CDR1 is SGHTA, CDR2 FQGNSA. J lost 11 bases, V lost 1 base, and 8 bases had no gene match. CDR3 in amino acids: CASSLEVRGKPPLHF. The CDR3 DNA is TGTGCCAGCAGCTTAGAGGTCAGGGGGAAGCCACCCCTCCACTTT.

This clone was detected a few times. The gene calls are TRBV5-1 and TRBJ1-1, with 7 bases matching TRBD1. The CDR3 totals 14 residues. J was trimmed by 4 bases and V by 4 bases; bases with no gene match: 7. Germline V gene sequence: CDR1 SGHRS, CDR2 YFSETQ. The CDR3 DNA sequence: TGCGCCAGCAGCCGGGAGGGGGCGCTCACTGAAGCTTTCTTT. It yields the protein CASSREGALTEAFF.

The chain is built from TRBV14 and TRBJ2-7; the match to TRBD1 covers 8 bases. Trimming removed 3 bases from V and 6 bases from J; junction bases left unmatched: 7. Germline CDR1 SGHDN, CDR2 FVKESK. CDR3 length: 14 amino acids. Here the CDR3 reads CASSHDRGWGEQYF. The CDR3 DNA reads TGTGCCAGCAGCCACGACAGGGGTTGGGGCGAGCAGTACTTC.

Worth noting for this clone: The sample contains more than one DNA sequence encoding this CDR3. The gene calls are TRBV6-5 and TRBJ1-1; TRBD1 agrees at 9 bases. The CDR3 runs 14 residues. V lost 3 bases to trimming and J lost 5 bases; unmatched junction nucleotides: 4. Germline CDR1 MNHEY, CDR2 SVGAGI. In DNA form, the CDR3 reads TGTGCCAGCAGTTATACAGGGGGCGGAACTGAAGCTTTCTTT. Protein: CASSYTGGGTEAFF.

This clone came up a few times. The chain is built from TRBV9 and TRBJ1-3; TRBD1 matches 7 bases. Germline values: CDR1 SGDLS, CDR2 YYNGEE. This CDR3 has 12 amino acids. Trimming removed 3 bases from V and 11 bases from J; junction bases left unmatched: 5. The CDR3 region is CASSALTGAIYF. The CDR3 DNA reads TGTGCCAGCAGCGCACTTACAGGGGCCATATATTTT.

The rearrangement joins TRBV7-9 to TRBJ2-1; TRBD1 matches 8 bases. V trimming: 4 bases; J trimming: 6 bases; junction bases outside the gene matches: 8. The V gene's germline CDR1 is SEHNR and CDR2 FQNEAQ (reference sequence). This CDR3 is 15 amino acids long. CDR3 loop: CASSYQGAIGNEQFF. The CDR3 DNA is TGTGCCAGCAGCTATCAGGGGGCTATAGGCAATGAGCAGTTCTTC.

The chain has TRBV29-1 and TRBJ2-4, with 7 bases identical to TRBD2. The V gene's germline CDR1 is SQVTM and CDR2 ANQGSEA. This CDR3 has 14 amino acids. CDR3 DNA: TGCAGGGAGGTGGCTCGCGGGAGCAAAAACATTCAGTACTTC. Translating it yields CREVARGSKNIQYF.

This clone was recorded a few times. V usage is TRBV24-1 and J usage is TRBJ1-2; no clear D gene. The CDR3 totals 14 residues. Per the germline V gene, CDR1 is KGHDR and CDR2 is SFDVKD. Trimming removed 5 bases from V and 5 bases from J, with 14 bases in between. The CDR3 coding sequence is TGTGCCACCAGTGCCCCGGGTTTTGGATATGGCTACACCTTC. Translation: CATSAPGFGYGYTF.